This TCR beta chain was captured by sequencing in a study of blood T cells in healthy people across ages. Study-level results: Higher diversity, along with more naive CD4+ cells, distinguished long-lived donors from aged donors. With age, beta diversity per million T cells declined roughly linearly, significantly by 30 to 40.

Collection of approximately 9.3 milliliters of peripheral blood was performed for each donor. A J-beta primer mix and a sample-barcoded 5' primer were used in a second PCR of about 7 to 12 cycles. TCRdb reprocessed the 5' RACE reads via MiXCR and lists one record per CDR3 protein. The sample has hundreds of thousands of distinct CDR3 sequences; around 42% are singletons. As regards this clonotype: Its cognate antigen is unknown.

V dropped 6 bases and J dropped 7 bases, with 10 bases sitting between them. Per germline, CDR1 MDHEN and CDR2 SYDVKM. This CDR3 contains 12 residues. The chain has TRBV28 and TRBJ2-4; D unresolved. Sequencing used blood. This TCR came from a man between 60 and 70 years old in good health. The CDR3 DNA follows: TGTGCCAGCAGCAAAACTGAGAACATTCAGTACTTC. This translates into CASSKTENIQYF.